A selection of T cell receptor beta chains follows, all from one sample in a study of blood T cell repertoires in COVID-19. The repertoire was sequenced with immunoSEQ multiplex PCR; TCRdb's copy has only in-frame clones and lacks some. This sample yields roughly 170,000 clones, of which 70% to 90% are seen a single time; under 7% belongs to the top ten. Sequences were obtained from peripheral blood. Receptors were obtained from a woman aged 45 to 65 with COVID-19, enrolled during active disease. The CDR3 runs from the conserved cysteine through the conserved F or W. The D gene is left open where the match is weak. Clone size is given for some rows only: seen once, a few or many times, or a class if the clone is expanded.

>TRBD1|TRBJ2-2|TRBV11-3|NA
CASSLVPQGITGELFF
TGTGCCAGCAGCTTAGTCCCACAGGGGATCACCGGGGAGCTGTTTTTT
>NA|TRBJ2-2|TRBV7-9|NA
CASSLRGADGELFF
TGTGCCAGCAGCTTACGGGGGGCGGACGGGGAGCTGTTTTTT
>NA|TRBJ1-1|TRBV11-3|few
CASRINRATEAFF
TGTGCCAGCAGGATAAACAGGGCCACTGAAGCTTTCTTT
>TRBD2|TRBJ2-1|TRBV14|NA
CASSQSHTSGGYNEQFF
TGTGCCAGCAGCCAAAGTCATACTAGCGGGGGATACAATGAGCAGTTCTTC
>TRBD1|TRBJ2-7|TRBV18|once
CASSPRGQGYYEQYF
TGTGCCAGCTCACCCAGGGGACAGGGGTACTACGAGCAGTACTTC
>TRBD1|TRBJ2-5|TRBV6-5|NA
CASGGQPLGETQYF
TGTGCCAGCGGGGGACAGCCCCTAGGAGAGACCCAGTACTTC
>NA|TRBJ2-7|TRBV12-3/TRBV12-4|few
CASSPPGVYEQYF
TGTGCCAGCAGCCCCCCCGGGGTCTACGAGCAGTACTTC
>NA|TRBJ2-7|TRBV11-2|few
CASSARRGVSSYEQYF
TGTGCCAGCAGCGCTAGGCGCGGGGTTAGCTCCTACGAGCAGTACTTC
>NA|TRBJ2-1|TRBV3-1/TRBV3-2|NA
CASTYGKGEQFF
TGTGCCAGCACCTACGGGAAGGGCGAGCAGTTCTTC
>NA|TRBJ2-7|TRBV5-1|NA
CASSLDQYEQYF
TGCGCCAGCAGCTTGGATCAGTACGAGCAGTACTTC
>NA|TRBJ2-7|TRBV7-8|NA
CASNNRPRYEQYF
TGTGCCAGCAATAACAGGCCTCGCTACGAGCAGTACTTC
>TRBD2|TRBJ2-3|TRBV9|NA
CASSVASGGYDTQYF
TGTGCCAGCAGCGTAGCTAGCGGGGGGTACGATACGCAGTATTTT
>TRBD1|TRBJ2-3|TRBV3-1/TRBV3-2|NA
CASSPGQGAADTQYF
TGTGCCAGCAGCCCTGGACAGGGGGCCGCAGATACGCAGTATTTT
>NA|TRBJ1-1|TRBV6-5|once
CATQPTENTEAFF
TGTGCCACCCAACCCACAGAGAACACTGAAGCTTTCTTT
>NA|TRBJ1-1|TRBV6-5|NA
CASRDRGRTSAFF
TGTGCCAGCAGGGATAGGGGCCGAACCTCGGCTTTCTTT
>NA|TRBJ2-7|TRBV11-2|NA
CASSLGRGREQYF
TGTGCCAGCAGCTTAGGCAGGGGTCGCGAGCAGTACTTC
>NA|TRBJ1-6|TRBV5-1|NA
CASSLLGSPLHF
TGCGCCAGCAGCTTGCTGGGCTCACCCCTCCACTTT
>NA|TRBJ2-3|TRBV6-5|NA
CASSWAPRSTDTQYF
TGTGCCAGCAGTTGGGCTCCCCGAAGCACAGATACGCAGTATTTT
>NA|TRBJ1-2|TRBV4-3|NA
CASSPRRGGIQGYTF
TGCGCCAGCAGCCCACGTCGAGGGGGAATCCAGGGCTACACCTTC
>NA|TRBJ2-2|TRBV30|NA
CAWSVRRVTFAGELFF
TGTGCCTGGAGTGTTCGGCGGGTTACGTTCGCCGGGGAGCTGTTTTTT
>TRBD1|TRBJ1-2|TRBV5-4|few
CASSGTGGAYGYTF
TGTGCCAGCAGCGGGACAGGGGGAGCTTATGGCTACACCTTC
>NA|TRBJ1-4|TRBV12-3/TRBV12-4|NA
CASRRGGNEKLFF
TGTGCCAGCAGACGAGGCGGCAATGAAAAACTGTTTTTT
>NA|TRBJ2-7|TRBV29-1|NA
CSVDLGGLAYEQYF
TGCAGCGTTGACTTGGGGGGATTAGCCTACGAGCAGTACTTC
>TRBD2|TRBJ2-7|TRBV7-2|NA
CASSLGGGYTYEQYF
TGTGCCAGCAGCTTAGGCGGGGGATATACCTACGAGCAGTACTTC
>NA|TRBJ1-4|TRBV19|NA
CASRELKRLGKLFF
TGTGCCAGTAGGGAATTAAAGCGACTTGGAAAACTGTTTTTT
>TRBD2|TRBJ2-3|TRBV30|NA
CAWTLNRGGSDTQYF
TGTGCCTGGACCCTAAATCGGGGGGGCTCAGATACGCAGTATTTT
>TRBD2|TRBJ2-2|TRBV5-4|few
CASSFSGLDTGELFF
TGTGCCAGCAGCTTTAGCGGGCTCGACACCGGGGAGCTGTTTTTT
>TRBD1|TRBJ1-1|TRBV5-1|NA
CASSWGQLNTEAFF
TGCGCCAGCAGCTGGGGACAGTTGAACACTGAAGCTTTCTTT
>NA|TRBJ1-1|TRBV5-1|NA
CASSLDRNTEAFF
TGCGCCAGCAGCTTGGACAGGAACACTGAAGCTTTCTTT
>TRBD2|TRBJ2-7|TRBV2|NA
CASSDGQGGEQYF
TGTGCCAGCAGTGATGGGCAGGGAGGGGAGCAGTACTTC
>NA|TRBJ1-5|TRBV6-1|NA
CASSEVTDKVHF
TGTGCCAGCAGTGAAGTTACAGACAAGGTGCATTTT
>NA|TRBJ2-7|TRBV18|NA
CASSAQFYEQYF
TGTGCCAGCTCAGCCCAGTTCTACGAGCAGTACTTC
>NA|TRBJ1-2|TRBV7-9|NA
CASSLGALYGYTF
TGTGCCAGCAGCTTGGGCGCTCTTTATGGCTACACCTTC
>TRBD1|TRBJ1-1|TRBV5-1|once
CASSFAGQATEAFF
TGCGCCAGCAGCTTCGCCGGACAGGCGACTGAAGCTTTCTTT
>TRBD2|TRBJ2-2|TRBV28|NA
CASRTGGANTGELFF
TGTGCCAGCAGAACGGGGGGGGCGAACACCGGGGAGCTGTTTTTT
>NA|TRBJ2-7|TRBV4-1|NA
CASSQEWGQRNEQYF
TGCGCCAGCAGCCAAGAATGGGGCCAAAGGAACGAGCAGTACTTC
>NA|TRBJ1-2|TRBV7-2|NA
CASNPWGGPYGYTF
TGTGCCAGCAACCCCTGGGGGGGGCCCTATGGCTACACCTTC
>TRBD1|TRBJ2-1|TRBV7-3|NA
CASGDSNNEQFF
TGTGCCAGCGGGGACAGCAACAATGAGCAGTTCTTC
>NA|TRBJ2-2|TRBV4-3|once
CASSQDRRYPGELFF
TGCGCCAGCAGCCAAGATCGGAGGTATCCCGGGGAGCTGTTTTTT
>TRBD1|TRBJ2-4|TRBV3-1/TRBV3-2|NA
CASRGQGGIQYF
TGTGCCAGCAGGGGACAGGGCGGCATTCAGTACTTC
>NA|TRBJ1-3|TRBV30|NA
CRLRQTKPSSGNTIYF
TGTCGTCTGAGACAGACCAAGCCGAGCTCTGGAAACACCATATATTTT
>NA|TRBJ1-2|TRBV2|NA
CASSRGGGGYTF
TGTGCCAGCAGTAGGGGGGGCGGTGGCTACACCTTC
>TRBD1|TRBJ1-5|TRBV2|NA
CASSGQGGNQPQHF
TGTGCCAGCAGTGGACAGGGGGGCAATCAGCCCCAGCATTTT
>NA|TRBJ1-1|TRBV9|NA
CASSQGGNTEAFF
TGTGCCAGCAGCCAAGGAGGGAACACTGAAGCTTTCTTT
>NA|TRBJ1-6|TRBV3-1/TRBV3-2|NA
CASRQSYNSPLHF
TGTGCCAGCAGACAGAGTTATAATTCACCCCTCCACTTT